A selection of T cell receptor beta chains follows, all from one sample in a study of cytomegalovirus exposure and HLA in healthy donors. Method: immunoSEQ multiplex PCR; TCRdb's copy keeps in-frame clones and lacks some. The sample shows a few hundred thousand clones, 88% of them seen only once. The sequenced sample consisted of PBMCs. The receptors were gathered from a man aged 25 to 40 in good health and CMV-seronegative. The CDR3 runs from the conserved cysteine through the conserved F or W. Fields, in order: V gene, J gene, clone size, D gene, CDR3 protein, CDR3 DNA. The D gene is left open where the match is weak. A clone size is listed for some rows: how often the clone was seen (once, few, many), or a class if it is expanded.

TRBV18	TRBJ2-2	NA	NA	CASSPPGAEFTGELFF	TGTGCCAGCTCACCACCGGGGGCGGAATTCACCGGGGAGCTGTTTTTT
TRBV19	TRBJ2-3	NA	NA	CASSIAGITDTQYF	TGTGCCAGTAGTATAGCCGGGATCACAGATACGCAGTATTTT
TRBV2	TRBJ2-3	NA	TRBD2	CASSELAGGGSTDTQYF	TGTGCCAGCAGTGAGCTAGCGGGGGGCGGGAGCACAGATACGCAGTATTTT
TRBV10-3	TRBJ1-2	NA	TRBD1	CAISESQGAEGYTF	TGTGCCATCAGTGAGTCGCAGGGGGCTGAGGGCTACACCTTC
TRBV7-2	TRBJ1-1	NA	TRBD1	CASLEDRANTEAFF	TGTGCCAGCTTAGAGGACAGGGCGAACACTGAAGCTTTCTTT
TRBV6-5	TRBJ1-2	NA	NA	CASSGTQYGYTF	TGTGCCAGCAGTGGTACCCAGTATGGCTACACCTTC
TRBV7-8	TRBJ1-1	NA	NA	CASSLGQVFVNTEAFF	TGTGCCAGCAGCTTAGGGCAGGTCTTCGTGAACACTGAAGCTTTCTTT
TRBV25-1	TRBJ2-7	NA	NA	CASAGLSYEQYF	TGTGCCAGCGCGGGACTCAGCTACGAGCAGTACTTC
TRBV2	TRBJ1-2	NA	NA	CASSLYRANYGYTF	TGTGCCAGCAGTCTGTACAGAGCTAACTATGGCTACACCTTC
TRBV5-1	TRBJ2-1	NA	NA	CASSLAGHEQFF	TGCGCCAGCAGCTTGGCTGGGCATGAGCAGTTCTTC
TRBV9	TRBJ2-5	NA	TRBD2	CASSPRLAGEVQTQYF	TGTGCCAGCAGCCCCAGACTAGCGGGGGAGGTACAGACCCAGTACTTC
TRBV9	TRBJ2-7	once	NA	CASSPSDSTSYEQYF	TGTGCCAGCAGCCCCTCGGACAGTACCTCCTACGAGCAGTACTTC
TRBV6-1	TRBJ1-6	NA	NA	CASSEMARSSYNSPLHF	TGTGCCAGCAGTGAAATGGCAAGGAGCTCCTATAATTCACCCCTCCACTTT
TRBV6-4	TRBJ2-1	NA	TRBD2	CASSVLASGGASSNEQFF	TGTGCCAGCAGTGTTCTGGCTAGCGGGGGGGCCTCCAGCAATGAGCAGTTCTTC
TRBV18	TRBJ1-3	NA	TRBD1	CASSPSTGAGNTIYF	TGTGCCAGCTCACCATCAACAGGGGCTGGAAACACCATATATTTT
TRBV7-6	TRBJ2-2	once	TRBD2	CASSLEAGGLNTGELFF	TGTGCCAGCAGCTTAGAAGCGGGGGGTCTTAACACCGGGGAGCTGTTTTTT
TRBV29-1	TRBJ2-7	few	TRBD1	CSARQGAGEQYF	TGCAGCGCAAGACAGGGGGCGGGCGAGCAGTACTTC
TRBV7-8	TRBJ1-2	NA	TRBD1	CASSFKTGGHYGYTF	TGTGCCAGCAGCTTCAAGACAGGGGGCCACTATGGCTACACCTTC
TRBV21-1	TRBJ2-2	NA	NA	CASSKDKRAPNTGELFF	TGTGCCAGCAGCAAAGACAAGCGGGCCCCGAACACCGGGGAGCTGTTTTTT
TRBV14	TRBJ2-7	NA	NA	CASSPSGSFSYEQYF	TGTGCCAGCAGCCCCAGCGGATCGTTCTCCTACGAGCAGTACTTC
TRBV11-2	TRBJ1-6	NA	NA	CASSLDPRRRQGMDSPLHF	TGTGCCAGCAGCTTAGATCCCCGCCGTCGGCAGGGGATGGATTCACCCCTCCACTTT
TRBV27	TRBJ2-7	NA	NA	CASSPTGTRFYEQYF	TGTGCCAGCAGTCCGACCGGGACAAGATTCTACGAGCAGTACTTC
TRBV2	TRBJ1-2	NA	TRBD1	CASSLTGGSYGYTF	TGTGCCAGCAGTCTGACAGGGGGCTCCTATGGCTACACCTTC
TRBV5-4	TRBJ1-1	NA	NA	CASSSGSTEAFF	TGTGCCAGCAGCTCGGGGAGCACTGAAGCTTTCTTT
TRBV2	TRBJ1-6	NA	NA	CASSGRAGINSPLHF	TGTGCCAGCAGTGGCCGCGCAGGCATTAATTCACCCCTCCACTTT
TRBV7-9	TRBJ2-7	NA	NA	CASSLQASPYEQYF	TGTGCCAGCAGCTTACAGGCGAGCCCCTACGAGCAGTACTTC
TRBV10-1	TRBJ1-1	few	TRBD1	CASSADRGQLNTEAFF	TGCGCCAGCAGTGCGGACAGGGGGCAATTGAACACTGAAGCTTTCTTT
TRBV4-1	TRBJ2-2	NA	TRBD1	CATSPGQGFSGELFF	TGCGCCACCTCCCCGGGACAGGGTTTTAGCGGGGAGCTGTTTTTT
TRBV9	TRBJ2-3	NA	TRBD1	CASSDRGSLDTQYF	TGTGCCAGCAGCGACAGGGGCTCTTTAGATACGCAGTATTTT
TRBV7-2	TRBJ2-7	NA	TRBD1	CASSLGAGGASYEQYF	TGTGCCAGCAGCTTAGGCGCAGGGGGCGCCTCCTACGAGCAGTACTTC
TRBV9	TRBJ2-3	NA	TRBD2	CASSVDLGLAGGHDTQYF	TGTGCCAGCAGCGTAGATTTGGGTCTAGCGGGGGGGCACGATACGCAGTATTTT
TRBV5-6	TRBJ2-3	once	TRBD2	CASSLDGGVRTDTQYF	TGTGCCAGCAGCTTGGACGGGGGGGTCAGAACAGATACGCAGTATTTT
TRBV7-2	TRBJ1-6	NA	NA	CASSYSVSPLHF	TGTGCCAGCAGCTATAGTGTATCTCCCCTCCACTTT
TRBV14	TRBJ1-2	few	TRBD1	CASSQTGSVGYTF	TGTGCCAGCAGCCAGACAGGGTCGGTCGGCTACACCTTC
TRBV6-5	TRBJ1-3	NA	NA	CASSYGLAGNTIYF	TGTGCCAGCAGTTACGGGCTGGCTGGAAACACCATATATTTT
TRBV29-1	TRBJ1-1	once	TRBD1	CNVELFGQANTEAFF	TGCAACGTTGAACTATTTGGACAGGCGAACACTGAAGCTTTCTTT
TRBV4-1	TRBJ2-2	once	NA	CASSPYPVQNTGELFF	TGCGCCAGCAGCCCCTATCCCGTCCAAAACACCGGGGAGCTGTTTTTT
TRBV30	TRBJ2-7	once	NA	CAWSVRGNEQYF	TGTGCCTGGAGTGTTCGAGGGAACGAGCAGTACTTC
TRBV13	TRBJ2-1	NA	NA	CASSLERGTYNEQFF	TGTGCCAGCAGCTTAGAAAGGGGAACCTACAATGAGCAGTTCTTC
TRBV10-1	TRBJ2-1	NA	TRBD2	CASSDLTSQVGQFF	TGCGCCAGCAGTGACCTGACTAGCCAGGTAGGGCAGTTCTTC
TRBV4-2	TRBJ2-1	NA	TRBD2	CASSQDGTSGGAYNEQFF	TGTGCCAGCAGCCAAGACGGGACTAGCGGGGGAGCGTACAATGAGCAGTTCTTC
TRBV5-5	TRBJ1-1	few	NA	CASSLGLLNTEAFF	TGTGCCAGCAGCTTGGGACTGTTGAACACTGAAGCTTTCTTT
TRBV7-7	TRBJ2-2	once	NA	CASSFSPLAGTGELFF	TGTGCCAGCAGCTTCTCCCCCCTTGCCGGCACCGGGGAGCTGTTTTTT
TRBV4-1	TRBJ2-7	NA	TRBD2	CASSRGLAGSYEQYF	TGCGCCAGCAGCCGAGGACTAGCGGGGAGCTACGAGCAGTACTTC
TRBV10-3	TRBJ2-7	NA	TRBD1	CAIRGQGAGEQYF	TGTGCCATCAGGGGACAGGGGGCGGGCGAGCAGTACTTC
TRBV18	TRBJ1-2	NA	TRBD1	CASSPFGTESNYGYTF	TGTGCCAGCTCACCTTTTGGGACAGAGTCTAACTATGGCTACACCTTC
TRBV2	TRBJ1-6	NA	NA	CASSVWPRNSPLHF	TGTGCCAGCAGTGTATGGCCGCGGAATTCACCCCTCCACTTT